A selection of T cell receptor beta chains follows, all from one sample in a study of shared clonotypes between healthy human individuals. Only in-frame clones appear in the TCRdb table, and some are missing; sequencing was by immunoSEQ multiplex PCR. The table includes 1 million to 1.2 million clones, 60% to 80% detected once. Sequences were obtained from memory CD4+ T cells from PBMCs. The origin of the receptors is a man aged 18-30 years in good health. Some clones in this sample may be carry-over from other donors' samples. CDR3s include the opening cysteine and the closing phenylalanine or tryptophan. The order of the fields is clone size, V gene, J gene, CDR3 length, CDR3 protein. Rows give clone size only sometimes, using once, few, many, or a class for an expanded clone.

>-|TRBV28|TRBJ2-7|11
CASEARGGQYF
>once|TRBV5-1|TRBJ2-7|15
CASTYLTGSILEQYF
>-|TRBV7-8|TRBJ1-1|14
CASSLTGQGISAFF
>once|TRBV5-1|TRBJ2-2|18
CASSLGSTGAANTGELFF
>-|TRBV7-3|TRBJ2-5|12
CASSTNFGTQYF
>-|TRBV18|TRBJ2-1|16
CASSSSGIPGLNEQFF
>-|TRBV6-5|TRBJ1-4|13
CASKTGYHEKLFF
>-|TRBV6-1|TRBJ1-2|13
CASSEGRNYGYTF
>-|TRBV6-1|TRBJ1-1|13
CASRGIGRSVAFF
>-|TRBV19|TRBJ2-7|14
CASSVAGRVLEQYF
>-|TRBV18|TRBJ1-5|15
CASSPELDTNQPQHF
>many|TRBV28|TRBJ1-1|14
CASSLGTAPFEAFF
>-|TRBV14|TRBJ2-5|16
CASSQWTVSIQETQYF
>-|TRBV19|TRBJ2-1|18
CASSIPRLAGGLADEQFF